The subject of this entry is one TCR beta chain. The sample belongs to a study of CD8+CD57+ T cells in acquired aplastic anemia. About the research overall: CD4+ and CD8+ cells, once sorted, gave DNA averaging roughly 3.4 ug.

Genomic DNA, serving as template, underwent TCR beta VDJ and CDR3 profiling. TCRdb re-called the reads through MiXCR, storing one row per CDR3 protein. The sample gives over 150,000 distinct CDR3 sequences, around 59% of which show up once; approximately 15% is in the top ten. This TCR derives from a human donor in good health, serving as a control. Sequencing input: sorted CD4+, CD8+, or CD8+CD57+ T cells (not recorded which) from PBMCs.

This CDR3 reads CASSLAVAVEDTQYF. CDR3 in DNA: TGCGCCAGCAGCTTGGCGGTAGCGGTGGAGGATACGCAGTATTTT. The V gene is TRBV5-1, the J gene TRBJ2-3; possible D gene TRBD2, 6 bases. CDR1 and CDR2 (germline): SGHRS, YFSETQ. V was clipped by 0 bases and J by 6 bases, with 14 bases between them. CDR3 length: 15 residues.